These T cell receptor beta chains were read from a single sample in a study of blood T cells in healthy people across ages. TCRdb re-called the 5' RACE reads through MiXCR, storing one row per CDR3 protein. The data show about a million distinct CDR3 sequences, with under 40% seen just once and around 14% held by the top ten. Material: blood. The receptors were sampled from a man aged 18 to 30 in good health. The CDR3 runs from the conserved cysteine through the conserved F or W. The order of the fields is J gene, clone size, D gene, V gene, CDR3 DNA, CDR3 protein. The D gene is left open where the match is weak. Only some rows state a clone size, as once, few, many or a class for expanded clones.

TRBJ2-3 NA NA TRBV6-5 TGTGCCAGCAGGGGACTGTTCACAGATACGCAGTATTTT CASRGLFTDTQYF
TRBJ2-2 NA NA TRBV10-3 TGTTCCATCAGTACTGACAGGAACACCGGGGAGCTGTTTTTT CSISTDRNTGELFF
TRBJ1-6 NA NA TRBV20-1 TGCAGTGCTAGGGGGACACCGGGAGTTAGCTCCTATAATTCACCCCTCCACTTT CSARGTPGVSSYNSPLHF
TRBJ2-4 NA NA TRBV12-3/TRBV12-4 TGTGCCAGCAGTTACGAGTCGGTGGGAGCCAAAAACATTCAGTACTTC CASSYESVGAKNIQYF
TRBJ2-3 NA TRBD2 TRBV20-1 TGCAGTGCTAGAGGAAGGCCCAGAACGGGACTAGCGGGGGACACAGATACGCAGTATTTT CSARGRPRTGLAGDTDTQYF
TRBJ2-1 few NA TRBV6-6 TGTGCCAGCAGCCCGAACAGGGCCTCCTACAATGAGCAGTTCTTC CASSPNRASYNEQFF
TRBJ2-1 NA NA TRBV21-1 TGTGCCAGCAGCAAAAAGTTAGGTCTACAGTTCTTC CASSKKLGLQFF
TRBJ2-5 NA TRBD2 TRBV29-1 TGCAGCGTATCATGGGGGACTAGCGGGTTGGAGACCCAGTACTTC CSVSWGTSGLETQYF
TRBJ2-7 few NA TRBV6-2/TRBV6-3 TGTGCCAGCAGTTCAACATCCGCCTACGAGCAGTACTTC CASSSTSAYEQYF
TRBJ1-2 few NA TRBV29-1 TGCAGCCTTGACTCCCCGGCGGGGGGCTACACCTTC CSLDSPAGGYTF
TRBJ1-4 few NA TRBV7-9 TGTGCCAGCAGCAACACAGTGGGCCGGGGCGAAGAAAAACTGTTTTTT CASSNTVGRGEEKLFF
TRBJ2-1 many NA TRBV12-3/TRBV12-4 TGTGCCAGCAGAAGGGACCCCCTCAATGAGCAGTTCTTC CASRRDPLNEQFF
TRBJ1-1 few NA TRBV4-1 TGCGCCAGCAGCCCTGTGCGGGAAGGTGGCACTGAAGCTTTCTTT CASSPVREGGTEAFF
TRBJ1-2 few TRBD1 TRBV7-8 TGTGCCAGCAGCCCCAATAACAGGGGCTGGGGCTATGGCTACACCTTC CASSPNNRGWGYGYTF
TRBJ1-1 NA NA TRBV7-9 TGTGCCAGCAGTTCGGGGGCCACTGAAGCTTTCTTT CASSSGATEAFF
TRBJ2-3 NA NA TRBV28 TGTGCCAGCAGTTTAAGAAGTACGATGGCTAGCACAGATACGCAGTATTTT CASSLRSTMASTDTQYF
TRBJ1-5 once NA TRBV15 TGTGCCACCAGCCCCCGCTACCGGGACACTAGCAATCAGCCCCAGCATTTT CATSPRYRDTSNQPQHF
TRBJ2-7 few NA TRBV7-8 TGTGCCAGCAGTCAAGCAGCGGTCTCCTACGAGCAGTACTTC CASSQAAVSYEQYF
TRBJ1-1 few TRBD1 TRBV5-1 TGCGCCAGCAGCTTACAGACAGGGACGACTGAAGCTTTCTTT CASSLQTGTTEAFF
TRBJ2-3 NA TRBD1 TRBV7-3 TGTGCCAGCAGCTTAGAGGACAGGGCTAGCACAGATACGAAGTATTTT CASSLEDRASTDTKYF
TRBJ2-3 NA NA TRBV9 TGTGCCAGCAGCGAACTAAGTGGGGACACAGATACGCAGTATTTT CASSELSGDTDTQYF
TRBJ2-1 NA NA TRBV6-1 TGTGCCAGCAGAGCCCCGGGTGCCAATGAGCAGTTCTTC CASRAPGANEQFF
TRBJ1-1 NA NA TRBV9 TGTGCCAGCAGCGTAGGGCCACCTGGGGGTAGCACTGAAGCTTTCTTT CASSVGPPGGSTEAFF
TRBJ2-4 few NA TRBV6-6 TGTGCCAGCAGTTACGCTACCGGGGGTTTCGGCATTCAGTACTTC CASSYATGGFGIQYF
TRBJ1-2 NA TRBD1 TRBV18 TGTGCCAGCTCAGTTGGCAGGGGACCCGGGACAGCCACCTATGGCTACACCTTC CASSVGRGPGTATYGYTF
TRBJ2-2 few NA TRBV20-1 TGCAGTGCTAGGTATTTGGAGTTGGACACGAAATACACCGGGGAGCTGTTTTTT CSARYLELDTKYTGELFF
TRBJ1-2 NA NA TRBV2 TGTGCCAGCAGGGGGGGGCCCTATGGCTACACCTTC CASRGGPYGYTF
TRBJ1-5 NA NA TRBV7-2 TGTGCCAGCAGCTTAGAAGCTCCCCCGGCACCCCAGCATTTT CASSLEAPPAPQHF
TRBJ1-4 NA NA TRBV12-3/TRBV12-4 TGTGCCAGCAGGGGGACGAACGAGCTCCCTAATGAAAAACTGTTTTTT CASRGTNELPNEKLFF
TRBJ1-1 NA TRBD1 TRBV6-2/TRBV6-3 TGTGCCAGCAGACCACATACAGGGGCGCGGAACACTGAAGCTTTCTTT CASRPHTGARNTEAFF
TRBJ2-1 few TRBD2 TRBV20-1 TGCAGTGCTAGGACTTCCGGGACTAGAGGCTTCAATGAGCAGTTCTTC CSARTSGTRGFNEQFF
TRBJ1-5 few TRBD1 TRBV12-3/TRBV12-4 TGTGCCAGCAGCTTAGACAGGGGCTTCAATCAGCCCCAGCATTTT CASSLDRGFNQPQHF
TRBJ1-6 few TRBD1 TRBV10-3 TGTGCCATCAGACCGGGACAGGATAATTCACCCCTCCACTTT CAIRPGQDNSPLHF
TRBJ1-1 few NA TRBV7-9 TGTGCCAGCAGCCAACAAACGGGGGGGGAAGCTTTCTTT CASSQQTGGEAFF
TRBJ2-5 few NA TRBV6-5 TGTGCCAGCAGTTACGCGATTTCCGAGGGGACCCAGTACTTC CASSYAISEGTQYF
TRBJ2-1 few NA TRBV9 TGTGCCAGCAGCCTGGGCCCTAAATACAATGAGCAGTTCTTC CASSLGPKYNEQFF
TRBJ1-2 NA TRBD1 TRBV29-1 TGCAGCGTCGGGACAGGGCCTTCTGGCTACACCTTC CSVGTGPSGYTF
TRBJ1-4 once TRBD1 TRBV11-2 TGTGCCAGCAGCTTAGGAATGGGACAGGCGGTTGAAAAACTGTTTTTT CASSLGMGQAVEKLFF
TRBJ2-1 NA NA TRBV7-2 TGTGCCAGCAGCTCGACAGTGAACAATGAGCAGTTCTTC CASSSTVNNEQFF
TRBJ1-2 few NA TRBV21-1 TGTGCCAGCAGCAAGGGTTTCAGGGGGCGACCCTATGGCTACACCTTC CASSKGFRGRPYGYTF
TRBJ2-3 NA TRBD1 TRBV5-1 TGCGCCAGCAGCGAACCGGGACAGGGTTCAGATACGCAGTATTTT CASSEPGQGSDTQYF